The rows below give T cell receptor beta chains drawn from one sample of a study of monozygotic twins with inflammatory bowel disease. From its re-call of the 5' RACE reads, TCRdb lists each CDR3 protein once, without DNA. The sample table includes about 300,000 distinct CDR3 sequences. The source material was blood. Receptor source: a human donor with ulcerative colitis or Crohn's disease, or a healthy co-twin of an affected twin (not recorded which). CDR3s include the opening cysteine and the closing phenylalanine or tryptophan.

J gene	V gene	CDR3 protein
TRBJ2-1	TRBV24-1	CASTGAEDEQFF
TRBJ1-2	TRBV20-1	CSARAHGTSGYTF
TRBJ2-1	TRBV5-1	CASSLGRTNNNEQFF
TRBJ2-1	TRBV5-4	CASSLHPGQGMSEQFF
TRBJ1-5	TRBV7-2	CASSGQNNQPQHF
TRBJ2-7	TRBV7-2	CASSLRLASGYEQYF
TRBJ2-7	TRBV12-3/TRBV12-4	CASSLRSTEQYF
TRBJ2-7	TRBV6-1	CASSEAWGGEQYF
TRBJ2-4	TRBV5-1	CASSDRDGKAKNIQYF
TRBJ2-1	TRBV6-2/TRBV6-3	CASSSLSEQFF
TRBJ1-3	TRBV4-3	CASSQGTGTGNTIYF
TRBJ2-5	TRBV11-2	CASSLHRGYQETQYF
TRBJ2-7	TRBV19	CASSFILRERYF
TRBJ2-7	TRBV27	CASRGLARFEQYF
TRBJ2-4	TRBV11-1	CASSSRGAGGPEAKNIQYF
TRBJ1-6	TRBV4-2	CASSQVRESAPLHF
TRBJ2-5	TRBV5-4	CASSLGDASQETQYF
TRBJ1-1	TRBV5-4	CASSTRQNTEAFF
TRBJ2-5	TRBV7-2	CASSFRKETQYF
TRBJ2-5	TRBV20-1	CSAREGRNQETQYF
TRBJ1-1	TRBV12-3/TRBV12-4	CASSLTGLAEAFF
TRBJ1-6	TRBV6-1	CASSSDRGRRSPLHF
TRBJ2-3	TRBV29-1	CSSGGGRADTQYF
TRBJ1-5	TRBV29-1	CSVVTGGLNQPQHF
TRBJ2-3	TRBV5-1	CASSLSSGSTDTQYF
TRBJ1-1	TRBV29-1	CSVEDPIVTFF
TRBJ2-3	TRBV5-6	CASGASVGWVADTQYF
TRBJ2-6	TRBV9	CASSQPNRAAGAGANVLTF
TRBJ2-7	TRBV28	CASSLFQEQYF
TRBJ1-3	TRBV6-2/TRBV6-3	CASSYSVGLISGNTIYF
TRBJ2-5	TRBV6-5	CASTSSRDYSGTQYF
TRBJ2-1	TRBV9	CASSVGSGINYNEQFF
TRBJ1-5	TRBV7-8	CASSLAYRGLEQPQHF
TRBJ2-1	TRBV7-2	CASRPSGSEYNEQFF
TRBJ2-3	TRBV6-5	CASSNTHAAGGVSWVQTDTQYF
TRBJ1-1	TRBV7-2	CASSLQGLNTEAFF
TRBJ2-3	TRBV29-1	CSGGRTDTQYF
TRBJ2-5	TRBV9	CASSVGGLAVETQYF
TRBJ2-4	TRBV9	CASSTRGGAKNIQYF
TRBJ2-7	TRBV7-2	CASSLTVEQYF
TRBJ1-2	TRBV9	CASSVDEGAGGYTF
TRBJ2-7	TRBV5-6	CASSWALSSYEQYF
TRBJ2-5	TRBV6-5	CASSYSYRPVETQYF
TRBJ2-1	TRBV7-2	CASRLEGEQFF
TRBJ1-6	TRBV29-1	CSVRDYNSPLHF
TRBJ1-6	TRBV20-1	CSASLVADAGSYNSPLHF